The 27 T cell receptor beta chains below come from one sample, sequenced in a study of shared clonotypes between healthy human individuals. Sequencing used immunoSEQ multiplex PCR; TCRdb keeps in-frame clones, though not all of them. The repertoire consists of some 1 million clones, with about 77% occurring once and the leading ten covering approximately 1.5%. Specimen: memory CD4+ T cells sorted from blood. This sample's subset: CD45RA-negative fraction. The source of these receptors is a man aged 18 to 29 in good health.

The V call is TRBV9, the J call TRBJ2-5; either TRBD1 or TRBD2 may supply D (5 bases each). Trimming took 3 bases from V and 1 from J, leaving 7 bases between them. Germline V lookup: CDR1 SGDLS, CDR2 YYNGEE. The CDR3 has 13 amino acids. The CDR3 DNA is TGTGCCAGCAGCGGGGGGTCCCAAGAGACCCAGTACTTC. It specifies CASSGGSQETQYF.

The rearrangement links TRBV6-5 to TRBJ1-1; 7 bases match TRBD1. With 10 bases clipped from V and 1 base from J, the junction kept 6 bases outside the gene matches. Germline-derived CDR1 and CDR2 are MNHEY and SVGAGI. CDR3 length: 13 amino acids. CDR3 nucleotides: TGTGCCACCACGGGGACAGCGAACACTGAAGCTTTCTTT. Protein product: CATTGTANTEAFF.

A single count supports this clone. V is TRBV10-3 and J is TRBJ1-5; TRBD1 is a possible D gene (6 bases). V lost 4 bases, J lost 5 bases, and 6 bases lay in between. This CDR3 has 12 residues. CDR1 ENHRY and CDR2 SYGVKD come from the germline V gene. The CDR3 sequence is CAISAGDQPQHF. The CDR3, as DNA: TGTGCCATCAGTGCAGGGGATCAGCCCCAGCATTTT.

The chain combines TRBV27 with TRBJ2-7, with 8 positions matching TRBD2. This CDR3 has 15 residues. V was pared by 5 bases and J by 2 bases, with 8 bases of the junction left unmatched. The germline V gene encodes CDR1 MNHEY and CDR2 SMNVEV (reference sequence). CDR3 residues: CASSRERGPTYEQYF. CDR3 nucleotides: TGTGCCAGCAGTCGTGAGCGGGGGCCTACCTACGAGCAGTACTTC.

The chain employs TRBV25-1 and TRBJ2-1, with 8 bases matching TRBD2. The CDR3 covers 15 residues. Trimming removed 4 bases from V and 4 bases from J; junction bases left unmatched: 6. Germline V lookup: CDR1 MGHDK, CDR2 SYGVNS. The CDR3 DNA sequence: TGTGCCAGCAGTGGTACGCGGGGGGAGTACAATGAGCAGTTCTTC. It translates to CASSGTRGEYNEQFF.

This clone was seen a single time. V usage is TRBV28 and J usage is TRBJ1-4, with D maybe TRBD1 (6 bases). Germline V CDR1 and CDR2: MDHEN, SYDVKM. This CDR3 is built from 14 residues. The V gene lost 5 bases and the J gene lost 7 bases, with 14 bases spanning the gap. This CDR3 reads CASSAVAGAEKLFF. The DNA for the CDR3 is TGTGCCAGCAGTGCTGTGGCGGGGGCTGAAAAACTGTTTTTT.

This clone has ten or more counts. Other DNA variants within this sample encode the same CDR3. The chain links TRBV19 to TRBJ1-2; D is unclear. This CDR3 comprises 12 residues. Germline CDR1 LNHDA, CDR2 SQIVND (reference sequence). Trimming pared 6 bases from V and 2 bases from J, leaving 7 bases between. CDR3 DNA sequence: TGTGCCAGTAGAATATTGAACTATGGCTACACCTTC. This translates into CASRILNYGYTF.

The chain uses TRBV5-1 and TRBJ2-5; perhaps TRBD2 as D (5 bases). Germline V gene data show CDR1 as SGHRS and CDR2 as YFSETQ. The ends were cut back, 5 bases at V and 4 bases at J, with 12 bases in the middle. CDR3 length equals 13 residues. The CDR3 spells CASSEGVGETQYF. Here the CDR3 DNA reads TGCGCCAGCAGTGAGGGTGTAGGAGAGACCCAGTACTTC.

In this sample, this clone turned up a few times. The chain links TRBV5-6 to TRBJ1-2; D ambiguous. CDR3 length equals 15 residues. V lost 4 bases to trimming and J lost 0 bases, with 13 bases between them. Looked up from germline, CDR1 is SGHDT and CDR2 is YYEEEE. The CDR3 sequence is CASSPPGRANYGYTF. CDR3 DNA: TGTGCCAGCAGCCCTCCGGGGAGAGCTAACTATGGCTACACCTTC.

J is TRBJ1-2 and V is TRBV7-8, with 7 bases fitting TRBD1. Germline lookup yields CDR1 SGHVS and CDR2 FQNEAQ. CDR3 length equals 15 residues. Losses at the gene ends were 3 bases for V and 2 bases for J; bases not matched to a gene: 6. The CDR3 region is CASSLDRPSNYGYTF. In DNA, the CDR3 is TGTGCCAGCAGCTTGGACAGGCCTTCCAACTATGGCTACACCTTC.

In regard to this clone: The sample carries other DNA sequences with the same CDR3. J is TRBJ2-6 and V is TRBV18; the D is unclear. The CDR3 contains 15 residues. Germline values: CDR1 KGHSH, CDR2 LQKENI. Trimming took off 6 bases at V and 1 base at J, with 10 bases between the two ends. As DNA, the CDR3 is TGTGCCAGCTCGCCCATGGGATCTGGGGCCAACGTCCTGACTTTC. Its protein is CASSPMGSGANVLTF.

The J gene is TRBJ1-2, the V gene TRBV5-4, with D unclear. CDR1 and CDR2 (germline): SGHNT, YYREEE (reference sequence). Trimming removed 4 bases at V and 5 bases at J, with 12 bases between. There are 13 residues in the CDR3. The DNA of the CDR3 is TGTGCCAGCAGCCAGGCGGGGTTGTATGGCTACACCTTC. It is translated as CASSQAGLYGYTF.

The chain carries TRBV9 and TRBJ1-2; TRBD1 aligns across 9 bases. The germline V gene has CDR1 SGDLS and CDR2 YYNGEE. The ends lost 2 bases at V and 5 bases at J; junction bases unmatched: 10. The CDR3 has 16 residues. Here the CDR3 reads CASSVPGTGGSYGYTF. CDR3 nucleotide sequence: TGTGCCAGCAGCGTCCCAGGAACAGGGGGCTCGTATGGCTACACCTTC.

The sample holds a few counts of this clone. V usage is TRBV6-5 and J usage is TRBJ1-3; D is uncertain. The ends were cut back, 5 bases at V and 0 bases at J, with 8 bases in the middle. This CDR3 spans 14 amino acids. The germline V gene has CDR1 MNHEY and CDR2 SVGAGI. CDR3: CASSVESSGNTIYF. The CDR3 region has the DNA TGTGCCAGCAGTGTAGAGAGCTCTGGAAACACCATATATTTT.

The chain links TRBV15 to TRBJ1-1; the match to TRBD1 covers 8 bases. The CDR3 is 20 residues long. Germline V gene lookup returns CDR1 LNHNV and CDR2 YYDKDF (reference sequence). Losses at the gene ends were 0 bases for V and 2 bases for J; bases not matched to a gene: 17. CDR3: CATSRDLIGFQGAANTEAFF. The CDR3 bases are TGTGCCACCAGCAGAGATCTCATCGGATTTCAGGGGGCAGCTAACACTGAAGCTTTCTTT.

The rearrangement uses TRBV4-1 and TRBJ1-5; D call uncertain. V was cut by 4 bases and J by 6 bases, with 13 bases left in between. The CDR3 runs 14 residues. The germline gives CDR1 MGHRA, CDR2 YSYEKL. Written as DNA, the CDR3 is TGCGCCAGCAGCCCAACATGGCCCGGTCAGCCCCAGCATTTT. The encoded protein is CASSPTWPGQPQHF.

This rearrangement joins TRBV19 to TRBJ2-2; the match to TRBD1 covers 9 bases. The CDR3 consists of 13 residues. With 11 bases clipped from V and 5 bases from J, the junction kept 6 bases outside the gene matches. Germline V gene sequence: CDR1 LNHDA, CDR2 SQIVND (reference sequence). This CDR3 reads CAARQGGTGELFF. CDR3 nucleotides: TGTGCCGCGCGACAGGGGGGAACCGGGGAGCTGTTTTTT.

The chain links TRBV28 to TRBJ1-5; the match to TRBD1 covers 7 bases. This CDR3 has 16 amino acids. CDR1 is MDHEN, CDR2 SYDVKM, per germline. The trim removed 8 bases at V and 4 bases at J, leaving 14 bases unmatched. CDR3 bases: TGTGCCAGCTCTGTGACAGGGAACTACCAGAATCAGCCCCAGCATTTT. This encodes CASSVTGNYQNQPQHF.

This sequence joins TRBV5-5 and TRBJ2-7; D may correspond to TRBD1 or TRBD2 (5 bases each). The V gene lost 1 base and the J gene lost 0 bases, with 11 bases spanning the gap. The CDR3 totals 15 residues. Germline assignment: CDR1 SGHKS and CDR2 YYEKEE (reference sequence). The CDR3 loop is CASSLTGTNSYEQYF. CDR3 sequence (DNA): TGTGCCAGCAGCTTGACCGGGACGAACTCCTACGAGCAGTACTTC.

The genes are TRBV5-1 and TRBJ2-1; 12 bases map to TRBD2. Trimming removed 4 bases from V and 6 bases from J; junction bases left unmatched: 5. Germline-derived CDR1 and CDR2 are SGHRS and YFSETQ. CDR3 length: 15 residues. CDR3 DNA sequence: TGCGCCAGCAGCCCACTAGCGGGGGGCTTCAATGAGCAGTTCTTC. Translated, it gives CASSPLAGGFNEQFF.

V is TRBV27 and J is TRBJ2-1, with 8 bases aligning to TRBD1. The CDR3 spans 15 residues. With V trimmed by 4 bases and J by 7 bases, 9 bases remained unmatched. CDR1 and CDR2 (germline): MNHEY, SMNVEV (reference sequence). The CDR3 is CASSSPYRGNNEQFF. As DNA, the CDR3 is TGTGCCAGCAGTTCACCGTACAGGGGGAATAATGAGCAGTTCTTC.

The chain is built from TRBV28 and TRBJ1-2; D is uncertain. The germline V gene has CDR1 MDHEN and CDR2 SYDVKM. V lost 7 bases, J lost 2 bases, and 5 bases lay in between. This CDR3 has 11 residues. In DNA form, the CDR3 reads TGTGCCAGCACTAAGAACTATGGCTACACCTTC. This translates into CASTKNYGYTF.

The gene calls are TRBV6-6 and TRBJ2-5; possibly TRBD1 or TRBD2 for D (6 bases each). V dropped 7 bases and J dropped 5 bases, with 17 bases sitting between them. The CDR3 spans 14 residues. Germline lookup yields CDR1 MNHNY and CDR2 SVGAGI (reference sequence). This CDR3 reads CASTRSGAGETQYF. CDR3 sequence (DNA): TGTGCCAGCACCCGGTCGGGGGCCGGGGAGACCCAGTACTTC.

V usage is TRBV7-9 and J usage is TRBJ2-1; D tentatively reads TRBD1 or TRBD2 (5 bases each). Germline V lookup: CDR1 SEHNR, CDR2 FQNEAQ (reference sequence). The CDR3 runs 13 residues. The ends were cut back, 8 bases at V and 3 bases at J, with 11 bases in the middle. CDR3 sequence: CASYYGGYNEQFF. The CDR3 DNA sequence: TGTGCCAGCTATTATGGGGGCTACAATGAGCAGTTCTTC.

This clone has more than one count but fewer than ten. The chain employs TRBV7-9 and TRBJ1-2, with 7 bases aligning to TRBD1. Looked up from germline, CDR1 is SEHNR and CDR2 is FQNEAQ (reference sequence). This CDR3 has 16 amino acids. The J segment lost 1 base and the V segment lost 5 bases, leaving 10 bases of the junction unmatched. CDR3 coding DNA: TGTGCCAGCAGCCACACGACCGGGACAGTTAACTATGGCTACACCTTC. The encoded protein is CASSHTTGTVNYGYTF.

The rearrangement uses TRBV7-9 and TRBJ2-3; 8 bases map to TRBD2. V was pared by 5 bases and J by 2 bases, with 6 bases of the junction left unmatched. The germline gives CDR1 SEHNR, CDR2 FQNEAQ (reference sequence). CDR3 size: 15 residues. Written as DNA, the CDR3 is TGTGCCAGCAGCACTAGACTAGCGATCACAGATACGCAGTATTTT. Its protein is CASSTRLAITDTQYF.

With regard to this clone: Within the sample, other DNA sequences also encode this same CDR3. The J gene is TRBJ2-7, the V gene TRBV5-4; 11 positions agree with TRBD2. Germline CDR1 SGHNT, CDR2 YYREEE (reference sequence). CDR3 length equals 15 residues. Losses at the gene ends were 0 bases for V and 2 bases for J; bases not matched to a gene: 1. CDR3 amino acids: CASSLGTSGPYEQYF. CDR3 in DNA: TGTGCCAGCAGCTTGGGGACTAGCGGGCCCTACGAGCAGTACTTC.